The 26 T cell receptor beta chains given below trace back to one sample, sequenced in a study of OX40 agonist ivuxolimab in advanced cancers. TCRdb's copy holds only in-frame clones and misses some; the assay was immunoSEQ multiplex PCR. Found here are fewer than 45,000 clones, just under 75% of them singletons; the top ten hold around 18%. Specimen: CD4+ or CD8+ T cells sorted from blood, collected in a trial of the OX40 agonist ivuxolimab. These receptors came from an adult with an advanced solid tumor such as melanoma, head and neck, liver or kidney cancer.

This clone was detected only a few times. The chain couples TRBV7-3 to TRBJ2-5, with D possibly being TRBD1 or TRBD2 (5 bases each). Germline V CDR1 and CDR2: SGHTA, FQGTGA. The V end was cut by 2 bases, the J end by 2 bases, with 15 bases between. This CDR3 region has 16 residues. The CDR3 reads CASSLSSGTGQETQYF. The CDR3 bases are TGTGCCAGCAGCTTATCCTCCGGGACGGGACAAGAGACCCAGTACTTC.

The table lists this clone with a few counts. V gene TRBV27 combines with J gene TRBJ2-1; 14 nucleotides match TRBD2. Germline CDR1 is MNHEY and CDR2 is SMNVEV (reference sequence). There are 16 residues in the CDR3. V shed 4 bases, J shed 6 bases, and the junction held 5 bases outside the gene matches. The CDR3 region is CASSYLGTSGGNEQFF. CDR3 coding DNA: TGTGCCAGCAGTTACCTCGGGACTAGCGGGGGCAATGAGCAGTTCTTC.

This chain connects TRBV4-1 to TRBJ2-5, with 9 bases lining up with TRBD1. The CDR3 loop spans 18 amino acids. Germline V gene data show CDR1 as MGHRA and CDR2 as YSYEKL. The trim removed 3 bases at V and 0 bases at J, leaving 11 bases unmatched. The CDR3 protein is CASSHDRGGQTYQETQYF. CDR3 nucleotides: TGCGCCAGCAGCCATGACAGGGGGGGACAGACCTACCAAGAGACCCAGTACTTC.

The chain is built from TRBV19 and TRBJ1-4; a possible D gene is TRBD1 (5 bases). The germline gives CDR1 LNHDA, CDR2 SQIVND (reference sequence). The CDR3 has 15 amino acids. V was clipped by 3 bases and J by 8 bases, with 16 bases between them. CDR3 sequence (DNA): TGTGCCAGTAGTATCGCCGAGGGGCTAGGAGAAAAACTGTTTTTT. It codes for CASSIAEGLGEKLFF.

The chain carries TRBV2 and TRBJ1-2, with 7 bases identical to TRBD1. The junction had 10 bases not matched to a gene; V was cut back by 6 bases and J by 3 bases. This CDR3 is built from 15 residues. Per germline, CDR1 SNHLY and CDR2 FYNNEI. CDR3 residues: CASRRDGQAHYGYTF. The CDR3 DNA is TGTGCCAGCAGGAGGGACGGACAGGCTCACTATGGCTACACCTTC.

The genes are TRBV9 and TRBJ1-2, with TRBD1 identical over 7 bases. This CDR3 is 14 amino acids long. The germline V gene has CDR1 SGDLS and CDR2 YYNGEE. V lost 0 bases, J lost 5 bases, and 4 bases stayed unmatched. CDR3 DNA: TGTGCCAGCAGCGTAGGACAGGGCCCTTATGGCTACACCTTC. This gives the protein CASSVGQGPYGYTF.

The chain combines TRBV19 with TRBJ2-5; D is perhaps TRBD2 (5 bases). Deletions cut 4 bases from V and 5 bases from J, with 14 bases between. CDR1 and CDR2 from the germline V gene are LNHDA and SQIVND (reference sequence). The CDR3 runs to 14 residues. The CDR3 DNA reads TGTGCCAGTAGTACCGGGCAACGAGGGGAGACCCAGTACTTC. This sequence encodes CASSTGQRGETQYF.

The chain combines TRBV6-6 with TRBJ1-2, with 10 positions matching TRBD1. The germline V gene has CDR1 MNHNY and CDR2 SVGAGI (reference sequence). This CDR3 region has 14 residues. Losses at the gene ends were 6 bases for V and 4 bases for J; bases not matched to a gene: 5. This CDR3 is CASSADRGLYGYTF. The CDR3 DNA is TGTGCCAGCAGCGCAGACAGGGGGCTCTATGGCTACACCTTC.

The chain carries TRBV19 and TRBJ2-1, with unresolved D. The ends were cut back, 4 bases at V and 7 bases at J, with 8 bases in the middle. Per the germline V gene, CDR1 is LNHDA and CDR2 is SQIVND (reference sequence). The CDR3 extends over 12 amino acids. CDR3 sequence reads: CASSNFGNEQFF. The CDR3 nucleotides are TGTGCCAGTAGTAATTTCGGAAATGAGCAGTTCTTC.

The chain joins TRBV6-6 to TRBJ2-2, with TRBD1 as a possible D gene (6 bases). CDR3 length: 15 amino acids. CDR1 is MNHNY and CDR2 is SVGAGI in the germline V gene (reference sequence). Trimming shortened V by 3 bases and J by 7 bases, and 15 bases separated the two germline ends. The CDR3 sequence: CASSYLQGRDGELFF. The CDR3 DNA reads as TGTGCCAGCAGTTATCTCCAGGGGCGTGACGGGGAGCTGTTTTTT.

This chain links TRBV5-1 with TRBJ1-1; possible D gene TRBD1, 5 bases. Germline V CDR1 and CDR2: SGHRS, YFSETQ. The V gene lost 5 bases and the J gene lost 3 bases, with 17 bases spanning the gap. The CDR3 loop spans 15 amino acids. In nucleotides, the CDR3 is TGCGCCAGCAGGGCAACCGGGACGGGGGACACTGAAGCTTTCTTT. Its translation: CASRATGTGDTEAFF.

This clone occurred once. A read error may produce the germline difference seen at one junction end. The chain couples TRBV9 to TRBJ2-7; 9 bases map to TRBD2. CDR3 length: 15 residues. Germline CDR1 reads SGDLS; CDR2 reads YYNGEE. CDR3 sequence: CASSVGSAGGPEQCF. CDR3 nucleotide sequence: TGTGCCAGCAGCGTAGGATCGGCGGGGGGGCCGGAGCAGTGCTTC.

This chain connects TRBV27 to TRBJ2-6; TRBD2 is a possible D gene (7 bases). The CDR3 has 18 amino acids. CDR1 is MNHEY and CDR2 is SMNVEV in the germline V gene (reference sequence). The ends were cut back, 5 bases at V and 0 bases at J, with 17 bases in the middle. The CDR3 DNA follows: TGTGCCAGCAGTCTTCGGGGGGCCACGACCTCTGGGGCCAACGTCCTGACTTTC. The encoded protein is CASSLRGATTSGANVLTF.

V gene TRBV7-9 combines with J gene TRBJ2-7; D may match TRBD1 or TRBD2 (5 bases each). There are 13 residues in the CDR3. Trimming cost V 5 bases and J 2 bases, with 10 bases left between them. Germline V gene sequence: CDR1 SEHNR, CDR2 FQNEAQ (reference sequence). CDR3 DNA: TGTGCCAGCAGCCCTCGGGGACCCTACGAGCAGTACTTC. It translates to CASSPRGPYEQYF.

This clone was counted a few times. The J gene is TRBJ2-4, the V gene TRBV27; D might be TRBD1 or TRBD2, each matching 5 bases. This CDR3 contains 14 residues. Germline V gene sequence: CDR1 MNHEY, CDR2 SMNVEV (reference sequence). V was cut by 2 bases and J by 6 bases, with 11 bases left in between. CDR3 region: CASSLGGNGNIQYF. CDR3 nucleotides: TGTGCCAGCAGTTTAGGGGGTAATGGAAACATTCAGTACTTC.

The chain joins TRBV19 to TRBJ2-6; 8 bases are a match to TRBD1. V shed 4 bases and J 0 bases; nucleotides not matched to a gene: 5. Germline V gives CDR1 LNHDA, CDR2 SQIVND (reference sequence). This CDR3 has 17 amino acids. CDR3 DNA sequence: TGTGCCAGTAGTAGGACAGGGAGATTCTCTGGGGCCAACGTCCTGACTTTC. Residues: CASSRTGRFSGANVLTF.

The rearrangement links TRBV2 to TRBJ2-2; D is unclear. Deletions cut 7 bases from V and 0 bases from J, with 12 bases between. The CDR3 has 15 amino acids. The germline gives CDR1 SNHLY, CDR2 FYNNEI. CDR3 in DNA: TGTGCCAGCACCGGTGGGCTCCCGAACACCGGGGAGCTGTTTTTT. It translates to CASTGGLPNTGELFF.

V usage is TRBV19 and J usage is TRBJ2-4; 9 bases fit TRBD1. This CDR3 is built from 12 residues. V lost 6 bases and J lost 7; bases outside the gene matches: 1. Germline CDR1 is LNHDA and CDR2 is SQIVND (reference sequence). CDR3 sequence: CASRGTGNIQYF. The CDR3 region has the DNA TGTGCCAGTAGGGGGACAGGGAACATTCAGTACTTC.

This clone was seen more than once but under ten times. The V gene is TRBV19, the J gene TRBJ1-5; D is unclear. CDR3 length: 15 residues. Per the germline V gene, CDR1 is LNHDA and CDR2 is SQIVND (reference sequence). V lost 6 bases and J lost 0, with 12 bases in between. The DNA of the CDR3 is TGTGCCAGTAGGAAAGACTTGAGTAGCAATCAGCCCCAGCATTTT. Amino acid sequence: CASRKDLSSNQPQHF.

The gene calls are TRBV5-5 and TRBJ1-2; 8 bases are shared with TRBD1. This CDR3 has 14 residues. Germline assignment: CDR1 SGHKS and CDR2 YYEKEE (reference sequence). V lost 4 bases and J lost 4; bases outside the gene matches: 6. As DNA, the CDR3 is TGTGCCAGCAGCGTGGGACAGGAGCTCTATGGCTACACCTTC. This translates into CASSVGQELYGYTF.

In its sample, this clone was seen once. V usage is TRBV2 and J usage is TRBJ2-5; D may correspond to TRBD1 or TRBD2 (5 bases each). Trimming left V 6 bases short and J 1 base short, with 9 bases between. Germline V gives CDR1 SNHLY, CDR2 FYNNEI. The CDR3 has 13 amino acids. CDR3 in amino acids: CASRPGLQETQYF. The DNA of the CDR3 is TGTGCCAGCAGACCGGGGCTCCAAGAGACCCAGTACTTC.

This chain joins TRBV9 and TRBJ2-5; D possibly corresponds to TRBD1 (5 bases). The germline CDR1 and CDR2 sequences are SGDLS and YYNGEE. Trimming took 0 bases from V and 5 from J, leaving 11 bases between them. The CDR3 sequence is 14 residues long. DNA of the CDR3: TGTGCCAGCAGCGTAGATCAGGGTTGGGAGACCCAGTACTTC. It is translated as CASSVDQGWETQYF.

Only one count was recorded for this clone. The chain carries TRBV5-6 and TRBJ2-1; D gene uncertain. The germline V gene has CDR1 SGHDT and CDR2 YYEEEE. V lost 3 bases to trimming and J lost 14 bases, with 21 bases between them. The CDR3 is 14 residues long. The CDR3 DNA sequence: TGTGCCAGCAGCTCTATTCGGGCCCCCATGGCGGAGTTCTTC. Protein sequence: CASSSIRAPMAEFF.

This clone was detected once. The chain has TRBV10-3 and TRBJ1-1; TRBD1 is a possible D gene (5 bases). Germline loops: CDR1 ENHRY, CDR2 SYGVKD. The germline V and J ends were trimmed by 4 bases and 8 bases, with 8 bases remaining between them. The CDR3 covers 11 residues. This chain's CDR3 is CAISGGDEAFF. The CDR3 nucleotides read TGTGCCATCAGTGGGGGGGACGAAGCTTTCTTT.

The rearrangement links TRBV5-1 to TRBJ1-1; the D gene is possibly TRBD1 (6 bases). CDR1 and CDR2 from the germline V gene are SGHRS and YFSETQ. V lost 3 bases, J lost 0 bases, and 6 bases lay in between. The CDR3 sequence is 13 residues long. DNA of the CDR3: TGCGCCAGCAGCTGGGACATGAACACTGAAGCTTTCTTT. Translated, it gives CASSWDMNTEAFF.

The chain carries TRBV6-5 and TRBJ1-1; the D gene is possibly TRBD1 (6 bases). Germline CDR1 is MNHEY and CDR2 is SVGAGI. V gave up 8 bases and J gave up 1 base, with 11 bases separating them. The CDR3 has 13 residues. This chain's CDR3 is CASGKGGNTEAFF. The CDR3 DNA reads TGTGCCAGCGGGAAGGGGGGGAACACTGAAGCTTTCTTT.